Sequencing of this TCR beta chain was carried out in a study of T cell changes during pregnancy in multiple sclerosis. Looked up from germline, CDR1 is MNHNY and CDR2 is SVGAGI (reference sequence). J gave up 4 bases and V 6 bases, and 9 bases lay outside the gene matches. The CDR3 totals 16 residues. The assay was immunoSEQ multiplex PCR, and TCRdb's table has in-frame clones only and misses some. The sample shows about 50,000 clones, roughly 94% of them seen only once. The TCR originated in a female donor with multiple sclerosis, enrolled in a pregnancy study. V is TRBV6-6 and J is TRBJ2-7; 13 nucleotides match TRBD2. The material sequenced was CD8+ T cells from peripheral blood mononuclear cells, taken before pregnancy. CDR3 sequence (DNA): TGTGCCAGCAGCCGCGGACTAGCGGGAGAAATATACGAGCAGTACTTC. It yields the protein CASSRGLAGEIYEQYF.